The rows below give T cell receptor beta chains drawn from one sample of a study of cytomegalovirus exposure and HLA in healthy donors. Using immunoSEQ multiplex PCR, the repertoire was profiled, and TCRdb retains in-frame clones only, with some absent. The sample carries hundreds of thousands of clones, approximately 86% recorded once. Sequencing was carried out using PBMCs. The receptors stem from a woman in her 30s in good health and CMV-seropositive. The CDR3 runs from the conserved cysteine through the conserved F or W. Each record gives: D gene, V gene, clone size, J gene, CDR3 protein, CDR3 DNA. A D gene is named only where the DNA matches it firmly. Only part of the rows carry a size: once, few, many, or a class if the clone is expanded.

.	TRBV27	.	TRBJ2-3	CASSLATSTDTQYF	TGTGCCAGCAGTTTGGCGACTAGCACAGATACGCAGTATTTT
TRBD1	TRBV28	once	TRBJ2-7	CASRTGGISYEQYF	TGTGCCAGCAGGACAGGGGGCATCTCCTACGAGCAGTACTTC
TRBD2	TRBV4-1	once	TRBJ2-7	CASSQGGGNYYEQYF	TGCGCCAGCAGCCAAGGCGGGGGGAATTACTACGAGCAGTACTTC
.	TRBV7-6	.	TRBJ2-5	CASSSNRGKQETQYF	TGTGCCAGCAGCTCCAATAGGGGGAAGCAAGAGACCCAGTACTTC
.	TRBV19	.	TRBJ2-5	CASSIVAQGGRETQYF	TGTGCCAGTAGTATAGTAGCACAGGGTGGTCGGGAGACCCAGTACTTC
TRBD2	TRBV7-3	.	TRBJ2-2	CASSLTLAGNTGELFF	TGTGCCAGCAGCTTAACGCTAGCGGGAAACACCGGGGAGCTGTTTTTT
TRBD2	TRBV5-1	once	TRBJ2-7	CASKTGTSVSEQYF	TGCGCCAGCAAGACCGGGACTAGCGTCTCCGAGCAGTACTTC
.	TRBV7-9	.	TRBJ2-1	CASSLGENEQFF	TGTGCCAGCAGCTTAGGAGAAAATGAGCAGTTCTTC
TRBD1	TRBV11-2	.	TRBJ1-5	CASSPQGESQPQHF	TGTGCCAGCAGCCCACAGGGGGAGAGTCAGCCCCAGCATTTT
TRBD2	TRBV5-1	.	TRBJ2-3	CASSLPMGLGDTQYF	TGCGCCAGCAGCTTACCGATGGGACTAGGAGATACGCAGTATTTT
.	TRBV7-9	few	TRBJ1-2	CASSFGQGTGSGYTF	TGTGCCAGCAGCTTTGGCCAAGGGACCGGGAGCGGCTACACCTTC
TRBD2	TRBV9	.	TRBJ2-1	CASSVESGRVNEQFF	TGTGCCAGCAGCGTAGAAAGCGGGAGGGTAAATGAGCAGTTCTTC
.	TRBV5-1	.	TRBJ2-7	CASSNQGGYEQYF	TGCGCCAGCAGCAACCAGGGGGGCTACGAGCAGTACTTC
TRBD2	TRBV19	many	TRBJ2-4	CASSSGLAGGNIQYF	TGTGCCAGTAGTTCGGGACTAGCGGGAGGAAACATTCAGTACTTC
.	TRBV30	.	TRBJ1-4	CAWSVPGRGGKEKLFF	TGTGCCTGGAGTGTACCCGGCCGTGGAGGGAAGGAAAAACTGTTTTTT
.	TRBV27	.	TRBJ1-2	CASTTWGQAGYTF	TGTGCCAGCACCACATGGGGGCAGGCCGGCTACACCTTC
.	TRBV5-1	.	TRBJ1-1	CASSLVRDMNTEAFF	TGCGCCAGCAGCTTGGTCAGGGACATGAACACTGAAGCTTTCTTT
.	TRBV27	.	TRBJ2-7	CASSPSSGSRTYEQYF	TGTGCCAGCAGCCCTTCTTCCGGGAGTCGGACCTACGAGCAGTACTTC
.	TRBV5-1	.	TRBJ1-4	CASSPGPGPGTNEKLFF	TGCGCCAGCAGCCCTGGTCCGGGTCCGGGAACTAATGAAAAACTGTTTTTT
.	TRBV10-3	.	TRBJ2-7	CAISDGQTVPSSYEQYF	TGTGCCATCAGTGATGGACAGACCGTACCGAGCTCCTACGAGCAGTACTTC
TRBD2	TRBV7-7	.	TRBJ2-1	CASSPLLVAGGNEQFF	TGTGCTAGCAGCCCCCTTCTGGTAGCGGGAGGCAATGAGCAGTTCTTC
TRBD2	TRBV19	.	TRBJ2-2	CASSGTSPGELFF	TGTGCCAGTTCCGGGACTAGCCCCGGGGAGCTGTTTTTT
.	TRBV27	.	TRBJ2-7	CASSARGGGVYEQYF	TGTGCCAGCAGTGCCCGAGGGGGAGGGGTCTACGAGCAGTACTTC
.	TRBV2	.	TRBJ2-7	CASGADLREQYF	TGTGCCAGCGGGGCAGACCTCAGGGAGCAGTACTTC
TRBD1	TRBV15	.	TRBJ2-3	CATSRGDRDDGLVVTQYF	TGTGCCACCAGCAGGGGGGACAGGGACGATGGTCTCGTAGTTACGCAGTATTTT
TRBD1	TRBV19	.	TRBJ2-7	CATTDRGGEQYF	TGTGCCACCACGGACAGGGGAGGCGAGCAGTACTTC